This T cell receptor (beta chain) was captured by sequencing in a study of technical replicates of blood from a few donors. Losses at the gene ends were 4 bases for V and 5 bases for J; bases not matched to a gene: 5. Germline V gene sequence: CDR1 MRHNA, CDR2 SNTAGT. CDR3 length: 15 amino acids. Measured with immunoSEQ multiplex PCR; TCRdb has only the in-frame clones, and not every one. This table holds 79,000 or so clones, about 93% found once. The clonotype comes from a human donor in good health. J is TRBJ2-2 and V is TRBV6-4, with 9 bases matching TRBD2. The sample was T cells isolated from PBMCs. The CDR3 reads CASSGSGSHTGELFF. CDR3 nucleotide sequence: TGTGCCAGCAGTGGTAGCGGGAGTCATACCGGGGAGCTGTTTTTT.